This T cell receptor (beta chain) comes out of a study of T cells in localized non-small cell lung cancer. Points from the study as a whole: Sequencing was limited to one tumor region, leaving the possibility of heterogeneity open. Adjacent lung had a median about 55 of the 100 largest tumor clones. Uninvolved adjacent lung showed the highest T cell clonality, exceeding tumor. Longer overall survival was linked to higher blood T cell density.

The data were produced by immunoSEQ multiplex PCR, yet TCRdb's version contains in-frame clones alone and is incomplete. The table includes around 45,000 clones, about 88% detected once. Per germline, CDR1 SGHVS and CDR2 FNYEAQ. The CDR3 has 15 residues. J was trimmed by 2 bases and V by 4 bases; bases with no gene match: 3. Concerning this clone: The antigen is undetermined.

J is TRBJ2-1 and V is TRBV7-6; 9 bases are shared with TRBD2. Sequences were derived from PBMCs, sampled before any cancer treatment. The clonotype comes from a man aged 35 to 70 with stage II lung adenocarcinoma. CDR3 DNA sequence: TGTGCCAGCAGCTCCCAGCGGGAGGCCTACAATGAGCAGTTCTTC. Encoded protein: CASSSQREAYNEQFF.